This T cell receptor beta chain was found in a study of beta chain features in type 1 diabetes. Isolated RNA was reverse transcribed in full, so expressed TCRB transcripts were sequenced. Assay: immunoSEQ multiplex PCR; the TCRdb copy retains only in-frame clones and omits some. The sample has some 180,000 clones; about 13% are singletons. There are a few counts of this clone. V lost 4 bases to trimming and J lost 5 bases, with 21 bases between them. From germline, CDR1 is SEHNR and CDR2 FQNEAQ (reference sequence). The CDR3 runs 17 residues. Sequenced material: central memory CD4+ T cells from blood. The TCR comes from a woman younger than 30 in good health. The V gene is TRBV7-9, the J gene TRBJ2-1; possibly TRBD2 for D (7 bases). The CDR3 coding sequence is TGTGCCAGCAGCTCCGTCTTCCTCGAGGGGGGGAACAATGAGCAGTTCTTC. This gives the protein CASSSVFLEGGNNEQFF.